This TCR beta chain was identified during a study of OX40 agonist ivuxolimab in advanced cancers. This CDR3 spans 16 amino acids. V dropped 5 bases and J dropped 4; count of bases not matched to a gene: 11. CDR1 is MDHEN, CDR2 SYDVKM, per germline. The study, taken as a whole, reports: The study found that CD8+ T cells averaged more expanded clones than CD4+.

As concerns this clone: Its antigen is unidentified.

The repertoire was sequenced with immunoSEQ multiplex PCR; TCRdb's copy has only in-frame clones and lacks some. The sample has approximately 82,000 clones, more than 75% seen once. The sample was CD4+ or CD8+ T cells sorted from blood, taken in a trial of the OX40 agonist ivuxolimab. This receptor was identified in an adult with an advanced solid tumor such as melanoma, head and neck, liver or kidney cancer. The chain employs TRBV28 and TRBJ1-3, with 7 bases lining up with TRBD1. The CDR3 region is CASSGHRGFAGNTIYF. In DNA form, the CDR3 reads TGTGCCAGCAGTGGGCACAGGGGATTTGCCGGAAACACCATATATTTT.